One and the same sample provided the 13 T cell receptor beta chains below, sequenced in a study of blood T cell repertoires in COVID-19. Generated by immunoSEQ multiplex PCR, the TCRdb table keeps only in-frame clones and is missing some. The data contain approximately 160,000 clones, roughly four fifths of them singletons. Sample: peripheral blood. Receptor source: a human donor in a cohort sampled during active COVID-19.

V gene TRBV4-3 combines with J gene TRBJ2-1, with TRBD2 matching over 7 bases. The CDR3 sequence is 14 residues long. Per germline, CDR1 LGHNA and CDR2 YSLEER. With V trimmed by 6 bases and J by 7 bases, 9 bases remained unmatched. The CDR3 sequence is CASSPNGRSNEQFF. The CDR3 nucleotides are TGCGCCAGCAGTCCGAACGGGAGGAGTAATGAGCAGTTCTTC.

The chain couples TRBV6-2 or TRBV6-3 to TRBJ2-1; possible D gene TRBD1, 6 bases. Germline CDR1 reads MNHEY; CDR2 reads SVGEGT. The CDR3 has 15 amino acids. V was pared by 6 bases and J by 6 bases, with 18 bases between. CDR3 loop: CASSPTGTPLNEQFF. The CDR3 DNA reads TGTGCCAGCAGCCCTACCGGGACACCACTCAATGAGCAGTTCTTC.

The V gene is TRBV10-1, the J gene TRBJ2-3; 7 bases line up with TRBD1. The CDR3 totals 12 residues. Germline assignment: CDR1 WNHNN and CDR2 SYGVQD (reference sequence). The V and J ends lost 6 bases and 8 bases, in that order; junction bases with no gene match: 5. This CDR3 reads CASRGTAITQYF. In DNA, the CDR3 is TGCGCCAGCAGGGGGACAGCAATTACGCAGTATTTT.

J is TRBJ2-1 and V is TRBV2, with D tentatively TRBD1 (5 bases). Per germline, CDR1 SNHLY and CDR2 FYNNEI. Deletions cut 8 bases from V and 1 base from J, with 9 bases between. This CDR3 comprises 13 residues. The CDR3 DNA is TGTGCCAGCGCGGACACGTCCTACAATGAGCAGTTCTTC. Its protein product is CASADTSYNEQFF.

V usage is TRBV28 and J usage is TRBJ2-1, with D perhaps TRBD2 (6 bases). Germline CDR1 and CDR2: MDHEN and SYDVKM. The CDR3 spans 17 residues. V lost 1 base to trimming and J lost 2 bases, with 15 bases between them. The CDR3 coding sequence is TGTGCCAGCAGTTTATCCACCCCGGGGGATCCCTACAATGAGCAGTTCTTC. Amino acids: CASSLSTPGDPYNEQFF. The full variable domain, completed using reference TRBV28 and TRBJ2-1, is DVKVTQSSRYLVKRTGEKVFLECVQDMDHENMFWYRQDPGLGLRLIYFSYDVKMKEKGDIPEGYSVSREKKERFSLILESASTNQTSMYLCASSLSTPGDPYNEQFFGPGTRLTVL.

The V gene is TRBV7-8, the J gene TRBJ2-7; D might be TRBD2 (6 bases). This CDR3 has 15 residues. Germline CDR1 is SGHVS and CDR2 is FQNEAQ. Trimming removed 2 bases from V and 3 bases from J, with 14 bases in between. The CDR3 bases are TGTGCCAGCAGCTTACCGGCCCAGGGAGGCTACGAGCAGTACTTC. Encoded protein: CASSLPAQGGYEQYF.

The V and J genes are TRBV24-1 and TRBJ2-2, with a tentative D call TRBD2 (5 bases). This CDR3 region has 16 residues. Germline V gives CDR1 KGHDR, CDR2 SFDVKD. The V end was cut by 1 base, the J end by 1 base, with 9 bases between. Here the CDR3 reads CATSDFGLQNTGELFF. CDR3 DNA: TGTGCCACCAGTGATTTCGGACTCCAGAACACCGGGGAGCTGTTTTTT.

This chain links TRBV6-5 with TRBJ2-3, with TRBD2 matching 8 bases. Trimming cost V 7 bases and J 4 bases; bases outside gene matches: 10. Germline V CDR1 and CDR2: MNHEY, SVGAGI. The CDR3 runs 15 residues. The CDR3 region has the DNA TGTGCCAGCAACCCAGCGGGACTAGTCCCAGATACGCAGTATTTT. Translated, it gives CASNPAGLVPDTQYF.

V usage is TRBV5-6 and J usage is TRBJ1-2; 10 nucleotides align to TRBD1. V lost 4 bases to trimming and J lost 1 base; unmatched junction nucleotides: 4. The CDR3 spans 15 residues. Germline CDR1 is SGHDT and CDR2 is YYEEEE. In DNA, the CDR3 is TGTGCCAGCAGCGGGACAGGGGCCAATAACTATGGCTACACCTTC. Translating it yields CASSGTGANNYGYTF.

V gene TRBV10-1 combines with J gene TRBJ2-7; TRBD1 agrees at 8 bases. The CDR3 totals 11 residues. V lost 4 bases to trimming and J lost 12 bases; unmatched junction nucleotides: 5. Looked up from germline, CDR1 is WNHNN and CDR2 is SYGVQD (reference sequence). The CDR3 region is CASSGGTGTYF. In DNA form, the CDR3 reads TGCGCCAGCAGTGGGGGGACAGGCACGTACTTC.

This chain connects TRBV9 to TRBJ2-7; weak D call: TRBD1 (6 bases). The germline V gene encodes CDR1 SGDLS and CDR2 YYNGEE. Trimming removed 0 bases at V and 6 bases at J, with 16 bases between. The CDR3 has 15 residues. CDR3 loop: CASSVDSNRVTEQYF. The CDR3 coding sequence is TGTGCCAGCAGCGTAGACTCCAACAGGGTAACCGAGCAGTACTTC. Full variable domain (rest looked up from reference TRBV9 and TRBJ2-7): DSGVTQTPKHLITATGQRVTLRCSPRSGDLSVYWYQQSLDQGLQFLIQYYNGEERAKGNILERFSAQQFPDLHSELNLSSLELGDSALYFCASSVDSNRVTEQYFGPGTRLTVT.

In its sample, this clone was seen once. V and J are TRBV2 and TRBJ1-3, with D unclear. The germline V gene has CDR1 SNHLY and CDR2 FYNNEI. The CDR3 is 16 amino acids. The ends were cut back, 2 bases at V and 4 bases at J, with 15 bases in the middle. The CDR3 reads CASSERLALAGNTIYF. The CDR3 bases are TGTGCCAGCAGTGAACGACTGGCCCTTGCGGGAAACACCATATATTTT. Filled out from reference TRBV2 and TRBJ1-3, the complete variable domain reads EPEVTQTPSHQVTQMGQEVILRCVPISNHLYFYWYRQILGQKVEFLVSFYNNEISEKSEIFDDQFSVERPDGSNFTLKIRSTKLEDSAMYFCASSERLALAGNTIYFGEGSWLTVV.

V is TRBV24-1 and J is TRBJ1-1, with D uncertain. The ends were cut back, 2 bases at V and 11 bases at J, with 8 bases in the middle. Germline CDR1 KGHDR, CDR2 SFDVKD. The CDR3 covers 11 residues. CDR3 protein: CATSDSSRAFF. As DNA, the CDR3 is TGTGCCACCAGTGATTCCTCGAGGGCTTTCTTT.